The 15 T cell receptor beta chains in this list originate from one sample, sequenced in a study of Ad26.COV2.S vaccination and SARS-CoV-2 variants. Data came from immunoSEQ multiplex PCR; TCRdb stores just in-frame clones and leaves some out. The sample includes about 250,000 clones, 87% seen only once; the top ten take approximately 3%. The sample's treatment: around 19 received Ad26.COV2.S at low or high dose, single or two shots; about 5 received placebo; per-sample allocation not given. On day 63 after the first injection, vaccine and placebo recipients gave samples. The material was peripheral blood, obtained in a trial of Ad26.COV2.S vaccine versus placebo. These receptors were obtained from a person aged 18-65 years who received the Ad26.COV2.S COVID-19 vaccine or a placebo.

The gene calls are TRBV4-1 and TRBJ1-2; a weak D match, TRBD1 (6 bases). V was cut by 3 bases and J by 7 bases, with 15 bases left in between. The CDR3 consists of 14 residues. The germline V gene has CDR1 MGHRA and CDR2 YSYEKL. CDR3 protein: CASSQDLVGGGYTF. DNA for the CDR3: TGCGCCAGCAGCCAGGATCTGGTAGGGGGTGGCTACACCTTC.

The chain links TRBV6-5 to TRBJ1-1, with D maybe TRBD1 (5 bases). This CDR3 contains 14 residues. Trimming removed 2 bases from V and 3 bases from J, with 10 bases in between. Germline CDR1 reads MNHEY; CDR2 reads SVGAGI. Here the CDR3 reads CASSYAGPDTEAFF. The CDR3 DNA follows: TGTGCCAGCAGTTACGCGGGGCCAGACACTGAAGCTTTCTTT.

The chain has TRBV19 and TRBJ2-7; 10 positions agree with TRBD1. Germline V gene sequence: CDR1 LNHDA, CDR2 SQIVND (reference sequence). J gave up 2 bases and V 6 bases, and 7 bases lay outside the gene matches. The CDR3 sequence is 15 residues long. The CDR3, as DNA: TGTGCCAGTAGCGACGACAGGGGGCCCACCTACGAGCAGTACTTC. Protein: CASSDDRGPTYEQYF.

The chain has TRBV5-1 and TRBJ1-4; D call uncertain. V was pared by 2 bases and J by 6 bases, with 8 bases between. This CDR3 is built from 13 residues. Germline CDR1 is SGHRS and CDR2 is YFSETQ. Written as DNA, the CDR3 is TGCGCCAGCAGCTTCTCCGGGGATGAAAAACTGTTTTTT. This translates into CASSFSGDEKLFF.

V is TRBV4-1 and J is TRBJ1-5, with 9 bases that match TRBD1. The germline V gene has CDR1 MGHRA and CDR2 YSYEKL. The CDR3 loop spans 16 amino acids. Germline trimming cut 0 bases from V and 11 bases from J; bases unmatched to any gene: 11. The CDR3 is CASSQEPGQGVMAQHF. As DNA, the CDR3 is TGCGCCAGCAGCCAAGAACCGGGACAGGGAGTTATGGCCCAGCATTTT.

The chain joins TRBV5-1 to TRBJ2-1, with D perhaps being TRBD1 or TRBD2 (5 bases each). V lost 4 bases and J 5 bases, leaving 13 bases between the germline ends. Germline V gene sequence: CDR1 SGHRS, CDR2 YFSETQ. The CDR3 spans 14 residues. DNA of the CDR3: TGCGCCAGCAGCCTGGGGACGGGGCACAATGAGCAGTTCTTC. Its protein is CASSLGTGHNEQFF.

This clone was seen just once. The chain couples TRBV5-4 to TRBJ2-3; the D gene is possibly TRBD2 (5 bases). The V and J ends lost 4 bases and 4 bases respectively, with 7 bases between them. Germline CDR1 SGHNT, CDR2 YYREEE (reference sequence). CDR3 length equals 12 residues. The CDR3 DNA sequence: TGTGCCAGCAGCCCCGGGGCAGATACGCAGTATTTT. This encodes CASSPGADTQYF.

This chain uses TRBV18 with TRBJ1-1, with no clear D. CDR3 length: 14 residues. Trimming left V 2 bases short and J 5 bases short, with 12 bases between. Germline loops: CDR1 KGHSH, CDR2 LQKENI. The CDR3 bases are TGTGCCAGCTCACCATATACGTCTCGGACTGAAGCTTTCTTT. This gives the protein CASSPYTSRTEAFF.

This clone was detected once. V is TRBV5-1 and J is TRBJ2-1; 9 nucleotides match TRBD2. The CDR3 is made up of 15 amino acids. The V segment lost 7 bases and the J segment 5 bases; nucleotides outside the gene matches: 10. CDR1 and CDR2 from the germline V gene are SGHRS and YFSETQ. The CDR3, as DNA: TGCGCCAGCGGGGGTCTAGCGGGAATCAACAATGAGCAGTTCTTC. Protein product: CASGGLAGINNEQFF.

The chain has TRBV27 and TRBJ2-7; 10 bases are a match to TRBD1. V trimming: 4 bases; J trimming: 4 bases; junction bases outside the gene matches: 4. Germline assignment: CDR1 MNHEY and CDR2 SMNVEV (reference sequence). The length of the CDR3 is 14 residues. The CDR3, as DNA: TGTGCCAGCAGTTCCCGGACAGGGGGTTACGAGCAGTACTTC. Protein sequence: CASSSRTGGYEQYF.

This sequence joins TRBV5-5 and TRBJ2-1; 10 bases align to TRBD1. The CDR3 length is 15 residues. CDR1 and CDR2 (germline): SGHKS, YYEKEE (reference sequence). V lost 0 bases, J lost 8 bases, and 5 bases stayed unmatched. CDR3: CASSLGQGATDEQFF. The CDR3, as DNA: TGTGCCAGCAGCTTGGGACAGGGGGCAACGGATGAGCAGTTCTTC.

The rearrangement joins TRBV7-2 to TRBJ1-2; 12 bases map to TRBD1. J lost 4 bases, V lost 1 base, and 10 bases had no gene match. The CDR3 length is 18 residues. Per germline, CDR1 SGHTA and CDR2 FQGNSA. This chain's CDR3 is CASSLDPGQGARRYGYTF. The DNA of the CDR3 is TGTGCCAGCAGCTTAGATCCGGGACAGGGGGCCAGACGCTATGGCTACACCTTC.

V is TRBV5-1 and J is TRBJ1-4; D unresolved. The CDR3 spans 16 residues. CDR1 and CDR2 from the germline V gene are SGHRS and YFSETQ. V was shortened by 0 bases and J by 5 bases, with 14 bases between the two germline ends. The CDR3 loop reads CASSLGTNFLNEKLFF. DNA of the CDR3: TGCGCCAGCAGCTTGGGGACGAATTTCCTAAATGAAAAACTGTTTTTT.

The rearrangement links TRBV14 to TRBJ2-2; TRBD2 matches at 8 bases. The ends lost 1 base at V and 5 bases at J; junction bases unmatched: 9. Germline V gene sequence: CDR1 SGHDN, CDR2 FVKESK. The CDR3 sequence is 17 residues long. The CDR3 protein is CASSQGTKSGRTGELFF. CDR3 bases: TGTGCCAGCAGCCAAGGGACGAAAAGCGGGAGAACCGGGGAGCTGTTTTTT.

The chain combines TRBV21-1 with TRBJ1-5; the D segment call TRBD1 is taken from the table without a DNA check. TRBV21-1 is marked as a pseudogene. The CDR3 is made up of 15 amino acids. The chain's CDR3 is CASSKQGNSNQPQHF. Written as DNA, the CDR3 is TGTGCCAGCAGCAAACAGGGGAATAGCAATCAGCCCCAGCATTTT.